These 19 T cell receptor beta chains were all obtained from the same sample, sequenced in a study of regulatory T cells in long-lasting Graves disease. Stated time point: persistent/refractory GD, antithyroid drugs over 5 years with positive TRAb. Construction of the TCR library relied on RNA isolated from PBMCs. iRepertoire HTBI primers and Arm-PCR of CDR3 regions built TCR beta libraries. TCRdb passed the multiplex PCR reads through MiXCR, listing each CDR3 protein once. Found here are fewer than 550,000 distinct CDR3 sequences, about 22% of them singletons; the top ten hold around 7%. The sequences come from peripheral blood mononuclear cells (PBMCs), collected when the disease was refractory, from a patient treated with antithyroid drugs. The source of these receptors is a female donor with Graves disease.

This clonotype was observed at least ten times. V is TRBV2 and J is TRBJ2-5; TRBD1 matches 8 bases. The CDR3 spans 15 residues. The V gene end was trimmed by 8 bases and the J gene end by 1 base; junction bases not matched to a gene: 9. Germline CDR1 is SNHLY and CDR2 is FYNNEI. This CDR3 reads CASGGTGSSQETQYF. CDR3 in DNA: TGTGCCAGCGGCGGGACAGGCTCTAGCCAAGAGACCCAGTACTTC. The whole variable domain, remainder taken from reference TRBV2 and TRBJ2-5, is EPEVTQTPSHQVTQMGQEVILRCVPISNHLYFYWYRQILGQKVEFLVSFYNNEISEKSEIFDDQFSVERPDGSNFTLKIRSTKLEDSAMYFCASGGTGSSQETQYFGPGTRLLVL.

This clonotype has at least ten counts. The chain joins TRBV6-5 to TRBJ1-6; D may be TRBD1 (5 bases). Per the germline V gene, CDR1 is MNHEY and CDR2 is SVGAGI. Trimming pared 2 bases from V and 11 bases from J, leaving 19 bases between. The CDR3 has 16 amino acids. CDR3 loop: CASSYTGTFPPAPLHF. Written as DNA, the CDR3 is TGTGCCAGCAGTTACACCGGGACTTTCCCACCGGCACCCCTCCACTTT.

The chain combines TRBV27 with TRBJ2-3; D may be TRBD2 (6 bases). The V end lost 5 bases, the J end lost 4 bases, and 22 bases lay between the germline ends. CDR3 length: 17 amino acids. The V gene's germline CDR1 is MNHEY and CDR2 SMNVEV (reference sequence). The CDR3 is CASSPVGVEGPSDTQYF. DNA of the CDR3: TGTGCCAGCAGTCCCGTCGGGGTGGAGGGCCCGTCAGATACGCAGTATTTT.

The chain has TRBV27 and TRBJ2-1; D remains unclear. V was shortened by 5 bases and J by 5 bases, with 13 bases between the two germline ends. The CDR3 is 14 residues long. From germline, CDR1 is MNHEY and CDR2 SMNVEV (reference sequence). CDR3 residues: CASSLGRVDNEQFF. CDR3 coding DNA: TGTGCCAGCAGTCTCGGACGAGTCGACAATGAGCAGTTCTTC.

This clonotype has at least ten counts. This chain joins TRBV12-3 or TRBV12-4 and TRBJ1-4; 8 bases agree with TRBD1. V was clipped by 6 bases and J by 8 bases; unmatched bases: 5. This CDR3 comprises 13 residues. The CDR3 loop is CASSTGGEEKLFF. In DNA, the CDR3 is TGTGCCAGCAGCACAGGGGGGGAGGAAAAACTGTTTTTT.

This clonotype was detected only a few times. In DNA form, the CDR3 reads TGTGCCAGCAGCTTAACAGTTGACACTGAAGCTTTCTTT. Its protein product is CASSLTVDTEAFF. The chain has TRBV7-3 and TRBJ1-1; no firm D call. CDR1 is SGHTA, CDR2 FQGTGA, per germline. Trimming took 0 bases from V and 3 from J, leaving 5 bases between them. The CDR3 covers 13 residues.

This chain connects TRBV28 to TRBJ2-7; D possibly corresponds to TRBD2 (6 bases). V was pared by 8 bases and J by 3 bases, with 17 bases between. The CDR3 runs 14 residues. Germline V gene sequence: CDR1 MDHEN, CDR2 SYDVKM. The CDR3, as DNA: TGTGCCAGCCGTCCGGGACTGGGTCTCTACGAGCAGTACTTC. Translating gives CASRPGLGLYEQYF.

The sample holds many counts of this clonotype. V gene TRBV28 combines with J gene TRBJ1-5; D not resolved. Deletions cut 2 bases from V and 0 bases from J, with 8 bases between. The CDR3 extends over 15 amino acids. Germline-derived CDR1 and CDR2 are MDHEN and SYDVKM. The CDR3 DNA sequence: TGTGCCAGCAGTTTACCGCTCAGTAGCAATCAGCCCCAGCATTTT. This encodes CASSLPLSSNQPQHF.

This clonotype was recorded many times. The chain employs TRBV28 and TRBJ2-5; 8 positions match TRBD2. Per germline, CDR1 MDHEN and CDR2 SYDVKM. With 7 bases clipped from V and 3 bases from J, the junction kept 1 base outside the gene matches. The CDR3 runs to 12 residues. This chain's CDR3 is CASNGGEETQYF. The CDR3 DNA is TGTGCCAGCAACGGGGGGGAAGAGACCCAGTACTTC.

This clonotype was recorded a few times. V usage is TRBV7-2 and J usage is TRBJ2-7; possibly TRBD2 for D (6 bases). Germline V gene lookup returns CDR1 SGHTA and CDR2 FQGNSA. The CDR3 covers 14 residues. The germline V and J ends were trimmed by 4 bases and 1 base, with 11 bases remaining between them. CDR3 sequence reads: CASSSQRGSYEQYF. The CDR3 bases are TGTGCCAGCAGCTCGCAACGGGGGTCCTACGAGCAGTACTTC.

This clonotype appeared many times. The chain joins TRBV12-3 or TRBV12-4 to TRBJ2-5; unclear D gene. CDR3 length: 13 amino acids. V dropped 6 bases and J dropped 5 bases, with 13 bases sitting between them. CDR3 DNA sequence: TGTGCCAGCAGGGACCAGCAGACGGAGACCCAGTACTTC. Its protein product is CASRDQQTETQYF.

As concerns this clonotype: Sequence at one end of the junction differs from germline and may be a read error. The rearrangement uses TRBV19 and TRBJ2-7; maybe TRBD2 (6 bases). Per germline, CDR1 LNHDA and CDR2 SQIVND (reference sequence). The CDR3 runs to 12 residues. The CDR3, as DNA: TGTACCAGTAGTATAGGAGGGTACGAGCAGTACTTC. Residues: CTSSIGGYEQYF.

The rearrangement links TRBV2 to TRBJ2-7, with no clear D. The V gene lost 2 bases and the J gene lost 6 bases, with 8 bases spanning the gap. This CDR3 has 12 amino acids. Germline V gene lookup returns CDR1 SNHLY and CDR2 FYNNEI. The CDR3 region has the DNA TGTGCCAGCAGTGAACAGTCTCCCGAGCAGTACTTC. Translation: CASSEQSPEQYF.

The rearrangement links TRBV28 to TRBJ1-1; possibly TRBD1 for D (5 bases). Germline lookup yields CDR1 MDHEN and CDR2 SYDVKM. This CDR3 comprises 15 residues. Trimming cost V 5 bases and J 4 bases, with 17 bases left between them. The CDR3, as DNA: TGTGCCAGCAGTCCGGGGCCTGGGGTGGCCACTGAAGCTTTCTTT. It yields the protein CASSPGPGVATEAFF. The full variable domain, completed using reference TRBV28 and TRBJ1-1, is DVKVTQSSRYLVKRTGEKVFLECVQDMDHENMFWYRQDPGLGLRLIYFSYDVKMKEKGDIPEGYSVSREKKERFSLILESASTNQTSMYLCASSPGPGVATEAFFGQGTRLTVV.

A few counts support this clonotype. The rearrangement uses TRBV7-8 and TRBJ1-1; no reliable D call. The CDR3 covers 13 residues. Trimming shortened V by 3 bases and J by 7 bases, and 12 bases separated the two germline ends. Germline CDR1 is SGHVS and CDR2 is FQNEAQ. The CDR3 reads CASSFSRAFEAFF. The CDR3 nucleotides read TGTGCCAGCAGCTTTTCCCGGGCCTTTGAAGCTTTCTTT.

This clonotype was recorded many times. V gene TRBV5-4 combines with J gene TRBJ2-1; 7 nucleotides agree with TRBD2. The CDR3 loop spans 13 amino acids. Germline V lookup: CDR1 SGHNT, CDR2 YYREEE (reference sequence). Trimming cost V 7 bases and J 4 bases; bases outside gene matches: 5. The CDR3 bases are TGTGCCAGCTCCCTGGGGGGGTACAATGAGCAGTTCTTC. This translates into CASSLGGYNEQFF.

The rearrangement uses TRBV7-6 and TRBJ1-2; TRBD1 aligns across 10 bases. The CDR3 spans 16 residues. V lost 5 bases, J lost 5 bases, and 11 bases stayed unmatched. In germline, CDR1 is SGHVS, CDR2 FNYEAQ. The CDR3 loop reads CASSLTGTGAMYGYTF. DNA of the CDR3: TGTGCCAGCAGCCTAACCGGGACAGGGGCTATGTATGGCTACACCTTC. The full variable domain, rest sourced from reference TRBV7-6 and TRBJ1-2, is GAGVSQSPRYKVTKRGQDVALRCDPISGHVSLYWYRQALGQGPEFLTYFNYEAQQDKSGLPNDRFSAERPEGSISTLTIQRTEQRDSAMYRCASSLTGTGAMYGYTFGSGTRLTVV.

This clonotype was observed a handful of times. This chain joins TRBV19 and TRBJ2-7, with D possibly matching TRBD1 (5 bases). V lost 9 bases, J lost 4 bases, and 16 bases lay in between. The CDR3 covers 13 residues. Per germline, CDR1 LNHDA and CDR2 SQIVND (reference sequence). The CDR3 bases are TGTGCCAGCTCACCAAACAGGCAGTACGAGCAGTACTTC. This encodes CASSPNRQYEQYF.

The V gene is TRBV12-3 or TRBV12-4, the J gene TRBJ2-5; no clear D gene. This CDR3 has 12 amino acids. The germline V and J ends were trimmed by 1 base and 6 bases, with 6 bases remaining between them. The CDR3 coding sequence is TGTGCCAGCAGTTTAGACGAAAAGACCCAGTACTTC. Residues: CASSLDEKTQYF.